Listed below are T cell receptor beta chains from one sample, sequenced in a study of blood T cell repertoires in COVID-19. Produced via immunoSEQ multiplex PCR; TCRdb's table is partial and in-frame only. There are more than 110,000 clones in the sample; 65% to 90% occur only once, and less than 3% lies in the top ten. The sample comprised peripheral blood. These receptors all stem from a man aged 50-60 years with acute or convalescent COVID-19. CDR3s include the opening cysteine and the closing phenylalanine or tryptophan. The order of the fields is D gene, CDR3 length, J gene, V gene, clone size, CDR3 protein, CDR3 DNA. The D gene is left open where the match is weak. Clone size is not always given. Where it is, it says once, few, many or a class for expanded clones.

D gene: NA
CDR3 length: 12
J gene: TRBJ1-1
V gene: TRBV11-1
clone size: NA
CDR3 protein: CASSHRAREAFF
CDR3 DNA: TGTGCCAGCAGCCACAGGGCTAGGGAAGCTTTCTTT

D gene: TRBD2
CDR3 length: 16
J gene: TRBJ2-3
V gene: TRBV5-1
clone size: NA
CDR3 protein: CASSLGSSGRTDTQYF
CDR3 DNA: TGCGCCAGCAGCTTGGGATCAAGCGGGAGAACAGATACGCAGTATTTT

D gene: TRBD1
CDR3 length: 15
J gene: TRBJ2-6
V gene: TRBV12-5
clone size: NA
CDR3 protein: CASGSTGSGANVLTF
CDR3 DNA: TGTGCTAGTGGTTCGACAGGGTCTGGGGCCAACGTCCTGACTTTC

D gene: TRBD2
CDR3 length: 13
J gene: TRBJ2-7
V gene: TRBV7-6
clone size: NA
CDR3 protein: CASSSGTSGEQYF
CDR3 DNA: TGTGCCAGCAGCTCAGGGACTAGCGGCGAGCAGTACTTC

D gene: TRBD1
CDR3 length: 21
J gene: TRBJ2-6
V gene: TRBV19
clone size: once
CDR3 protein: CASSIDTAGTGVRSGANVLTF
CDR3 DNA: TGTGCCAGTAGTATAGACACAGCCGGGACAGGGGTTAGGTCTGGGGCCAACGTCCTGACTTTC

D gene: NA
CDR3 length: 14
J gene: TRBJ1-1
V gene: TRBV27
clone size: NA
CDR3 protein: CASSLGGGGTEAFF
CDR3 DNA: TGTGCCAGCAGCCTGGGGGGGGGAGGGACTGAAGCTTTCTTT

D gene: NA
CDR3 length: 14
J gene: TRBJ1-4
V gene: TRBV28
clone size: NA
CDR3 protein: CASSFEGDDEKLFF
CDR3 DNA: TGTGCCAGCAGTTTTGAGGGGGATGATGAAAAACTGTTTTTT

D gene: NA
CDR3 length: 14
J gene: TRBJ2-1
V gene: TRBV6-6
clone size: NA
CDR3 protein: CASTLMETSNEQFF
CDR3 DNA: TGTGCCAGCACCCTCATGGAGACTTCCAATGAGCAGTTCTTC

D gene: TRBD2
CDR3 length: 16
J gene: TRBJ2-7
V gene: TRBV5-4
clone size: NA
CDR3 protein: CASSRDGSGWSYEQYF
CDR3 DNA: TGTGCCAGCAGCCGTGATGGTAGCGGGTGGTCCTACGAGCAGTACTTC

D gene: TRBD2
CDR3 length: 13
J gene: TRBJ2-7
V gene: TRBV6-5
clone size: NA
CDR3 protein: CASAGGYSYEQYF
CDR3 DNA: TGTGCCAGCGCCGGGGGGTACTCCTACGAGCAGTACTTC

D gene: NA
CDR3 length: 14
J gene: TRBJ1-2
V gene: TRBV21-1
clone size: NA
CDR3 protein: CASSTTTGNYGYTF
CDR3 DNA: TGTGCCAGCAGCACGACGACAGGGAACTATGGCTACACCTTC

D gene: TRBD2
CDR3 length: 16
J gene: TRBJ2-3
V gene: TRBV5-1
clone size: NA
CDR3 protein: CASSSTSGRGTDTQYF
CDR3 DNA: TGCGCCAGCAGCTCGACTAGCGGGAGAGGGACAGATACGCAGTATTTT

D gene: NA
CDR3 length: 14
J gene: TRBJ2-1
V gene: TRBV27
clone size: once
CDR3 protein: CASSFGGSYNEQFF
CDR3 DNA: TGTGCCAGCAGTTTCGGAGGGTCCTACAATGAGCAGTTCTTC

D gene: TRBD2
CDR3 length: 14
J gene: TRBJ2-7
V gene: TRBV7-9
clone size: NA
CDR3 protein: CASSRMAGGLEQYF
CDR3 DNA: TGTGCCAGCAGCCGGATGGCGGGGGGGCTCGAGCAGTACTTC

D gene: TRBD2
CDR3 length: 17
J gene: TRBJ2-1
V gene: TRBV4-1
clone size: NA
CDR3 protein: CASSPRLAGGGYNEQFF
CDR3 DNA: TGCGCCAGCAGCCCCAGACTAGCGGGAGGGGGGTACAATGAGCAGTTCTTC